The source of this T cell receptor (beta chain) is a study of blood T cell repertoires in COVID-19. Looking at the study overall: Samples representing acute and convalescent COVID-19 were sourced from the United States, Italy and Spain. PBMCs, B-cell-depleted T cells, or T cells were the source of the cDNA or gDNA that made up the material.

V lost 4 bases to trimming and J lost 7 bases; unmatched junction nucleotides: 4. Germline values: CDR1 SGHNT, CDR2 YYREEE (reference sequence). The CDR3 runs to 13 residues. In the original workflow: Amplifying reference gene primers gave estimates of nucleated cell counts. Sequencing was performed with immunoSEQ multiplex PCR; in TCRdb, only in-frame clones are kept and a portion is missing. The V and J calls and clone size were taken over from that table, and D and trimming were inferred from the DNA. The data contain a few hundred thousand clones, around 90% of them seen just once; the ten biggest clones take up 0.94%. This clone has just a few counts.

Material for sequencing was peripheral blood. The source of this sequence is a woman in her forties who had recovered from COVID-19. The chain couples TRBV5-4 to TRBJ1-2; 10 nucleotides match TRBD1. This chain's CDR3 is CASSLDRGLGYTF. The CDR3 bases are TGTGCCAGCAGCCTCGACAGGGGGCTTGGCTACACCTTC.